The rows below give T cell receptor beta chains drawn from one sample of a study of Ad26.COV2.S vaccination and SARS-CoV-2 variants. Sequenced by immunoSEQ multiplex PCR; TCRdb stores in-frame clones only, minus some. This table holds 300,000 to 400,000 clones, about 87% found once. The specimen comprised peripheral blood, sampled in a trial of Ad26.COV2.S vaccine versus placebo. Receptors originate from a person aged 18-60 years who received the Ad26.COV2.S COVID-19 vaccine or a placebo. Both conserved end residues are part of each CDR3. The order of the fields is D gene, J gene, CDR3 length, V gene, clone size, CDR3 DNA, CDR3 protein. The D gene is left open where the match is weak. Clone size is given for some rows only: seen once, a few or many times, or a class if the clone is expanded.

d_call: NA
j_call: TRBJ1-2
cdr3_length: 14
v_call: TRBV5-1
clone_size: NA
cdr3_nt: TGCGCCAGCAGCTTGGAGGCAGGGCACTATGGCTACACCTTC
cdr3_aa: CASSLEAGHYGYTF

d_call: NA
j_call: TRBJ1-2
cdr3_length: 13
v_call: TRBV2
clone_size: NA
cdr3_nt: TGTGCCAGCAGTGAACCGGGGAATTATGGCTACACCTTC
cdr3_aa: CASSEPGNYGYTF

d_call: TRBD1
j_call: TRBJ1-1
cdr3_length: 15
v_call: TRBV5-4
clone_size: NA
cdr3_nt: TGTGCCAGCAGCCCAGGGGGCGTAAGGGACACTGAAGCTTTCTTT
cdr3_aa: CASSPGGVRDTEAFF

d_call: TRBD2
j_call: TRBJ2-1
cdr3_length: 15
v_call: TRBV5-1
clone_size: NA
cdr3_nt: TGCGCCAGCAGCCTAAGGACTAGCGGGGAGGGTGAGCAGTTCTTC
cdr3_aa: CASSLRTSGEGEQFF

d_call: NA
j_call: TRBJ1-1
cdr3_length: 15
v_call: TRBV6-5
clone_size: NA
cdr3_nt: TGTGCCAGCATTCCGGGACCCGGATTAAACACTGAAGCTTTCTTT
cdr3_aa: CASIPGPGLNTEAFF

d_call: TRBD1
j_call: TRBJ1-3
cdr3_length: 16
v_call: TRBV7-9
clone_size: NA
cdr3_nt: TGTGCCAGCAGCAGGACAGGGGGTATGACTGGAAACACCATATATTTT
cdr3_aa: CASSRTGGMTGNTIYF

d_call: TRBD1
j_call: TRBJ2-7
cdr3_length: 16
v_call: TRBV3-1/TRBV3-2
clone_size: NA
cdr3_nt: TGTGCCAGCAGCCAAAGCGGACAGGGGCGGACCTACGAGCAGTACTTC
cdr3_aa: CASSQSGQGRTYEQYF

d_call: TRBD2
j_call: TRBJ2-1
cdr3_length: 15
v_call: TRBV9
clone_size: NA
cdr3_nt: TGTGCCAGCAGCGTAGGCGGGGGTGAATACAATGAGCAGTTCTTC
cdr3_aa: CASSVGGGEYNEQFF

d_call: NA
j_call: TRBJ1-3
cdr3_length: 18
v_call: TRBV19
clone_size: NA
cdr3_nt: TGTGCCAGTAGTCCCTCAACCGGGACTTGGAACTCTGGAAACACCATATATTTT
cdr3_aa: CASSPSTGTWNSGNTIYF

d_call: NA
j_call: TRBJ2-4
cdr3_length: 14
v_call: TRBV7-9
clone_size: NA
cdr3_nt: TGTGCCAGCAGCTTAGCGGGACTCACCGACATTCAGTACTTC
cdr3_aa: CASSLAGLTDIQYF

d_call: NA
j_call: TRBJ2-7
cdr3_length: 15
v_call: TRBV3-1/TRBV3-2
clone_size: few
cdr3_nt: TGTGCCAGCAGCCCGGGGACCGGTCTATCCTACGAGCAGTACTTC
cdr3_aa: CASSPGTGLSYEQYF

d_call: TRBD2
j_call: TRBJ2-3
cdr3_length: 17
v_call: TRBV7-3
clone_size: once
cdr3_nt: TGTGCCAGCAGCCCCTCAAGGGGGACTAGCGGGATTGATACGCAGTATTTT
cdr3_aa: CASSPSRGTSGIDTQYF

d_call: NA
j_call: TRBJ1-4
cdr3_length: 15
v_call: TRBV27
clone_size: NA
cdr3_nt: TGTGCCAGCAGCTATACGTCAGGGCGATATGAAAAACTGTTTTTT
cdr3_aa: CASSYTSGRYEKLFF

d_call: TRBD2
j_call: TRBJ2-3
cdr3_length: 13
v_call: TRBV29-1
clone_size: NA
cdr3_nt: TGCAGCGGAAGGGCGGGAGGGTCAGATACGCAGTATTTT
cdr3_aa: CSGRAGGSDTQYF

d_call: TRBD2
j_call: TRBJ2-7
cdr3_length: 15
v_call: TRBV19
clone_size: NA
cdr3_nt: TGTGCCAGTAGTACATCTAGCGGGACCTCCTACGAGCAGTACTTC
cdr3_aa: CASSTSSGTSYEQYF

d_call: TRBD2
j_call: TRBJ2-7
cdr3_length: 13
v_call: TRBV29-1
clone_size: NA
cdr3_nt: TGCAGCGTTGATTCGGGGGGAACCTACGAGCAGTACTTC
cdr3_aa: CSVDSGGTYEQYF

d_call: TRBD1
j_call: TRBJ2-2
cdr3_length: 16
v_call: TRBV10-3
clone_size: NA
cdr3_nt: TGTGCCATCAGTTCCGGACAGGGGGATAACACCGGGGAGCTGTTTTTT
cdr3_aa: CAISSGQGDNTGELFF

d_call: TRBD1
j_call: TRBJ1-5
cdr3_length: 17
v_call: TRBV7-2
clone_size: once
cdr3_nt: TGTGCCAGCAGCTTAGATATATGGGACAGAAGGGATCAGCCCCAGCATTTT
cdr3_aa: CASSLDIWDRRDQPQHF

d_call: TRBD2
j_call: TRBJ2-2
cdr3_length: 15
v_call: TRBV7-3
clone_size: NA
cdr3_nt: TGTGCCAGCAGCTTTTATAGCGGGACCACCGGGGAGCTGTTTTTT
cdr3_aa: CASSFYSGTTGELFF

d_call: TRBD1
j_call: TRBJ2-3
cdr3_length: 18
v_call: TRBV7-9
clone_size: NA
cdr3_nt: TGTGCCAGCAGCCCGTCTTTGGGACAGGGGGCCCGCGGAGATACGCAGTATTTT
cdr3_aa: CASSPSLGQGARGDTQYF

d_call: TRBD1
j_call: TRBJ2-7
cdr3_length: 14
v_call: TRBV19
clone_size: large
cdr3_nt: TGTGCCAGTAGTCTTGGGACAGGGTCCTACGAGCAGTACTTC
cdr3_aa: CASSLGTGSYEQYF

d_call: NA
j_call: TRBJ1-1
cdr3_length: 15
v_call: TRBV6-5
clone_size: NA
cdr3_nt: TGTGCCAGCAGCCGGGTCCGACGGGACTCCAAGGAAGCTTTCTTT
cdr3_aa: CASSRVRRDSKEAFF

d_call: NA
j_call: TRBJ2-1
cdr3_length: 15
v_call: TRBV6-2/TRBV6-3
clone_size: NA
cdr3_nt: TGTGCCAGCAGCCCCTTGGGGGGTATATACAATGAGCAGTTCTTC
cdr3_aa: CASSPLGGIYNEQFF

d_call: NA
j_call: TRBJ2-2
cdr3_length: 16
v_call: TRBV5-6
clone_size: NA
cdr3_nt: TGTGCCAGCAGCTCAATCTTCGGGGGATTCACCGGGGAGCTGTTTTTT
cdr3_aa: CASSSIFGGFTGELFF

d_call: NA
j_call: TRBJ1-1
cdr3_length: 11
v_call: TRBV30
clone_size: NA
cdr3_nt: TGTGCCTGGAGTAGGGGGATGACATCTTTCTTT
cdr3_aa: CAWSRGMTSFF

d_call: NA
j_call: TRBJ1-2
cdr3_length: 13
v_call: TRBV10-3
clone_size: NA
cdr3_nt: TGTGCCATCGAGGGGGGAGGTTCAGGTGGCTACACCTTC
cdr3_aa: CAIEGGGSGGYTF

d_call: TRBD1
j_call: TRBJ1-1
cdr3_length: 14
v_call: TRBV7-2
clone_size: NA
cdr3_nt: TGTGCCAGCAGCTCGACAGGGACGAACACTGAAGCTTTCTTT
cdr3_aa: CASSSTGTNTEAFF

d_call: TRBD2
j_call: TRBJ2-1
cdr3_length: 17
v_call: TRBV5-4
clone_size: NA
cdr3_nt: TGTGCCAGCAGCTTGGGTCTACAACGGGGGGTAGAAAATGAGCAGTTCTTC
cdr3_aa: CASSLGLQRGVENEQFF

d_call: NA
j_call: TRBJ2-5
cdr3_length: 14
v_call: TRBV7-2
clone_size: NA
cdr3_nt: TGTGCCAGCAGCTTAGGGGGGGCTGGAGAGACCCAGTACTTC
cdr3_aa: CASSLGGAGETQYF

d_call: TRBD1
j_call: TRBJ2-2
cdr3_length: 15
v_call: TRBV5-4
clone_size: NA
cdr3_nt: TGTGCCAGCAGCTCCTCAACAGGGGTCGGCGGGGAGCTGTTTTTT
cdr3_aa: CASSSSTGVGGELFF

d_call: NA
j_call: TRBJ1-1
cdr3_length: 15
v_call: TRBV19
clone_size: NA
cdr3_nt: TGTGCCAGTAGTAAGGTGGAACTAAAGAACACTGAAGCTTTCTTT
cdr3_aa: CASSKVELKNTEAFF

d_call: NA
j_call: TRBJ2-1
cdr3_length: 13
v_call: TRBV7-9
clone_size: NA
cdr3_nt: TGTGCCAGCAGTTCCGGCTCCTACAATGAGCAGTTCTTC
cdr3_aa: CASSSGSYNEQFF

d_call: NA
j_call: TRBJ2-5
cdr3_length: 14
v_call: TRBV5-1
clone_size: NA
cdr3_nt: TGCGCCAGCAGCTCCCGAGCGTCTCAAGAGACCCAGTACTTC
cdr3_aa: CASSSRASQETQYF

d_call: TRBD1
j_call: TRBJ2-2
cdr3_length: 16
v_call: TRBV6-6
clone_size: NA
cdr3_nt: TGTGCCAGCAGTTCGGCCGGGACAGGGGCTATCGGGGAGCTGTTTTTT
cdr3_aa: CASSSAGTGAIGELFF

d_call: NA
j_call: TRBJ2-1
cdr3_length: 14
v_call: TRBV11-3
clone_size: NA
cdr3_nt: TGTGCCAGCAGCTTATCCGGAGGGGTCAATGAGCAGTTCTTC
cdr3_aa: CASSLSGGVNEQFF

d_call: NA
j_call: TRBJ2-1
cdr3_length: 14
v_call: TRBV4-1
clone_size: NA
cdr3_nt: TGCGCCAGCAGCCAAGCCTGGGGAACTCACGAGCAGTTCTTC
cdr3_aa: CASSQAWGTHEQFF

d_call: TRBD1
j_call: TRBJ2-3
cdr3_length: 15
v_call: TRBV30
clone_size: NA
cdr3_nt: TGTGCCTGGAGTACGGGACAGGGGGGCACAGATACGCAGTATTTT
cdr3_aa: CAWSTGQGGTDTQYF

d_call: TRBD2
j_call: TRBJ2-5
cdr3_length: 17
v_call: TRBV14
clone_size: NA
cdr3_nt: TGTGCCAGCAGCCCCAAGACGGGGGGGGCTGGGGGTGAGACCCAGTACTTC
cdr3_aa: CASSPKTGGAGGETQYF

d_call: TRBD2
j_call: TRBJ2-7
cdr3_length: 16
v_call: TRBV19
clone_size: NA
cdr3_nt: TGTGCCAGTAGCTCTCCCGCAGCGGGAAGCTCCTACGAGCAGTACTTC
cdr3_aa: CASSSPAAGSSYEQYF

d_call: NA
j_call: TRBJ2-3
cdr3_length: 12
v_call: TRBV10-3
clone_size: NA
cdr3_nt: TGTGCCATCAGCCGACTAGAAGATACGCAGTATTTT
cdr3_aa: CAISRLEDTQYF

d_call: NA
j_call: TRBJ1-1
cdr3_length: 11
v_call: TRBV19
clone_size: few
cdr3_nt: TGTGCCAGTAGTGCCCGGGTACAAGCTTTCTTT
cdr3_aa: CASSARVQAFF

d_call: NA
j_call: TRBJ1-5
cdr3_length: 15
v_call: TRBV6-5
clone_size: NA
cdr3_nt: TGTGCCAGCAGTTACTCTCCGGGGCAGGGCCAGCCCCAGCATTTT
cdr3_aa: CASSYSPGQGQPQHF

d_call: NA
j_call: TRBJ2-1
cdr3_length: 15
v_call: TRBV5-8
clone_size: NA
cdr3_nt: TGTGCCAGCAGCTACAGGGAGGGTGACTACAATGAGCAGTTCTTC
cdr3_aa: CASSYREGDYNEQFF